This T cell receptor beta chain appears in the sequencing data of a study of cytomegalovirus exposure and HLA in healthy donors. The CDR3 contains 14 residues. Germline CDR1 and CDR2: SGHTA and FQGNSA. Trimming pared 1 base from V and 7 bases from J, leaving 13 bases between. Concerning this clone: Its antigen remains unidentified.

Study conclusions and caveats: Published work reported that the classifier diagnosed cytomegalovirus status with high specificity and sensitivity. Most observed TCR sequences were rare, whereas some public TCRs were detected in many donors.

The PCR ran on 60 Vbeta and 13 Jbeta primers. In the authors' workflow: Unique TCR beta chains totaled roughly 79 million in a later count, with roughly 12 million of them shared. This table comes from immunoSEQ multiplex PCR, and its TCRdb copy is limited to in-frame clones, with some not included. V and J calls and clone size are copied from that table; D and trimming were computed from the DNA. This table has 110,000 to 150,000 clones, 75% appearing once. Each donor was nominally healthy when sampled (though unrecorded immune exposures were likely). The sequencing input was PBMCs. This TCR was sampled from a man aged 30 to 39 in good health and CMV-seronegative. The rearrangement joins TRBV7-2 to TRBJ1-1; TRBD1 might be the D (6 bases). CDR3 amino acids: CASSLVGGAGEAFF. The CDR3 DNA follows: TGTGCCAGCAGCTTAGTTGGGGGGGCAGGTGAAGCTTTCTTT.